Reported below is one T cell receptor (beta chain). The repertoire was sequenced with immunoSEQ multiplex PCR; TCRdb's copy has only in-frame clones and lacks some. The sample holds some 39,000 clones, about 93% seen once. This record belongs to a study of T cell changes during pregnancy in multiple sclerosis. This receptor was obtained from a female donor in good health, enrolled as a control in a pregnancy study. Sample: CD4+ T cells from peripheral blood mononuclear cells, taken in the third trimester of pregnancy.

The CDR3 nucleotides are TGTGCCAGCAGCCTAGACATTTCGCTAGCTTTCTTT. Translation: CASSLDISLAFF. The chain is built from TRBV7-8 and TRBJ1-1; D not resolved. The CDR3 loop spans 12 amino acids. Germline CDR1 and CDR2: SGHVS and FQNEAQ. Trimming took off 5 bases at V and 10 bases at J, with 14 bases between the two ends.